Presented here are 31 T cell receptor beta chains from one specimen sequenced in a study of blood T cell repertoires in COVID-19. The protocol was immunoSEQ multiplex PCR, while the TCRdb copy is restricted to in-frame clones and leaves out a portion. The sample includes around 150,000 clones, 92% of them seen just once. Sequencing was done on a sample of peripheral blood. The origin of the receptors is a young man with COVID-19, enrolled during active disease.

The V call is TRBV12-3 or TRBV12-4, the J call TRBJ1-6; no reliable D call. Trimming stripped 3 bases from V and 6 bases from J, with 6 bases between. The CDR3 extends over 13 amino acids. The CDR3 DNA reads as TGTGCCAGCAGTTTTATCCTTAATTCACCCCTCCACTTT. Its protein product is CASSFILNSPLHF.

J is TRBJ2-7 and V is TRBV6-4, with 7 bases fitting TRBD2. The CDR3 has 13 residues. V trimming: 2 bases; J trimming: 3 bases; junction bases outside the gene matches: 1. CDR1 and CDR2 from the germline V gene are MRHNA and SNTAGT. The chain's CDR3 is CASSDREGYEQYF. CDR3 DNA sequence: TGTGCCAGCAGTGACAGGGAGGGCTACGAGCAGTACTTC.

CDR3 residues: CASGYTGNEQFF. CDR3 bases: TGTGCTAGTGGTTATACAGGGAATGAGCAGTTCTTC. V gene TRBV12-5 combines with J gene TRBJ2-1, with a tentative D call TRBD1 (6 bases). Trimming shortened V by 4 bases and J by 7 bases, and 8 bases separated the two germline ends. Germline CDR1 and CDR2: LGHNT and FRNRAP. This CDR3 has 12 amino acids.

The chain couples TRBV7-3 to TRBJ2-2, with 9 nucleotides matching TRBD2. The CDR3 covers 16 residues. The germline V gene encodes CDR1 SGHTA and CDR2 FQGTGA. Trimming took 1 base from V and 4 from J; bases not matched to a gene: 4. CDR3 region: CASSLMSSGSTGELFF. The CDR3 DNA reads TGTGCCAGCAGCTTAATGAGTAGCGGGAGCACCGGGGAGCTGTTTTTT.

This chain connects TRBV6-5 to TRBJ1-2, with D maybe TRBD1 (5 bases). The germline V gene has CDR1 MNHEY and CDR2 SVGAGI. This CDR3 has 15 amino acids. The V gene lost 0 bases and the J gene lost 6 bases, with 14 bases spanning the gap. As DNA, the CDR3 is TGTGCCAGCAGTTACTCGATTTATGGGGGGAATGGCTACACCTTC. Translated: CASSYSIYGGNGYTF.

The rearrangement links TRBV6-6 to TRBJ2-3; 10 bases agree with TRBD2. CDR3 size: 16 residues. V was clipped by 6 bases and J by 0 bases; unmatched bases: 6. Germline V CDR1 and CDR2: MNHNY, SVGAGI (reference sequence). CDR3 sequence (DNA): TGTGCCAGCAGGGGAGAGACTAGCGGGAGCACAGATACGCAGTATTTT. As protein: CASRGETSGSTDTQYF.

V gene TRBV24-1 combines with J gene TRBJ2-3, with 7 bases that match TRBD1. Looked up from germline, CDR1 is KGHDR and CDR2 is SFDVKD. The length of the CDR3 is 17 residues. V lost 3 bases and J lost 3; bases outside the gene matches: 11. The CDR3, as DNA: TGTGCCACCAGTGATACCCGAGGGGGCGCCGGGACAGATACGCAGTATTTT. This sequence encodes CATSDTRGGAGTDTQYF.

CDR3 in amino acids: CASSSTSGVNTGELFF. The CDR3 nucleotides read TGTGCCAGCAGCTCCACTAGCGGGGTAAACACCGGGGAGCTGTTTTTT. This rearrangement joins TRBV9 to TRBJ2-2; 10 positions match TRBD2. This CDR3 region has 16 residues. V shed 4 bases and J 2 bases; nucleotides not matched to a gene: 5. The V gene's germline CDR1 is SGDLS and CDR2 YYNGEE.

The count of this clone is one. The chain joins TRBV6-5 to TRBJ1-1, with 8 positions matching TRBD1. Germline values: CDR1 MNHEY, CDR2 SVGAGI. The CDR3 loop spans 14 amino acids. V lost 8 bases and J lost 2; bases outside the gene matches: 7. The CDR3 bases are TGTGCCAGCCAGCTTTCAGGGGGCAACACTGAAGCTTTCTTT. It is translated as CASQLSGGNTEAFF.

This CDR3 reads CASSQSGVSTGAFF. CDR3 coding DNA: TGTGCCAGCAGCCAATCGGGAGTCTCAACCGGGGCTTTCTTT. The gene calls are TRBV16 and TRBJ1-1; D remains ambiguous. Germline values: CDR1 KGHSY, CDR2 FQNENV. The CDR3 has 14 amino acids. The V gene lost 0 bases and the J gene lost 11 bases, with 16 bases spanning the gap.

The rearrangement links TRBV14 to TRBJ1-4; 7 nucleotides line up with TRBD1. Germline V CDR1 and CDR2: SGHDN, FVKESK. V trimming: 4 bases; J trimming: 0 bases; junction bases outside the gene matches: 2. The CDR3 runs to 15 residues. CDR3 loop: CASSRGQATNEKLFF. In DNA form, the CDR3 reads TGTGCCAGCAGCCGTGGACAGGCAACTAATGAAAAACTGTTTTTT. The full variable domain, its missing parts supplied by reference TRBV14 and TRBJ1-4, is EAGVTQFPSHSVIEKGQTVTLRCDPISGHDNLYWYRRVMGKEIKFLLHFVKESKQDESGMPNNRFLAERTGGTYSTLKVQPAELEDSGVYFCASSRGQATNEKLFFGSGTQLSVL.

The DNA of the CDR3 is TGCGCCAGCAGCCCCAGGGTGGGACAGGCAATCGACGAGCAGTACTTC. Protein sequence: CASSPRVGQAIDEQYF. The chain recombines TRBV4-1 with TRBJ2-7; 8 bases are a match to TRBD1. Germline V gene lookup returns CDR1 MGHRA and CDR2 YSYEKL. V lost 4 bases to trimming and J lost 5 bases; unmatched junction nucleotides: 13. CDR3 length: 16 amino acids.

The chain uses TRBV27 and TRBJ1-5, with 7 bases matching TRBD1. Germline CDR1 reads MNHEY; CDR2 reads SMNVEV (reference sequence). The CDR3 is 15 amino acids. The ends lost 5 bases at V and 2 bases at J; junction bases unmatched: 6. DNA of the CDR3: TGTGCCAGCAGTCGACAGGGATTCGGCAATCAGCCCCAGCATTTT. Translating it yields CASSRQGFGNQPQHF.

The CDR3 here is CASSPGTGGDEQYF. CDR3 DNA: TGTGCCAGCAGTCCTGGGACAGGGGGCGACGAGCAGTACTTC. The chain uses TRBV6-5 and TRBJ2-7, with 12 bases matching TRBD1. The CDR3 contains 14 residues. In germline, CDR1 is MNHEY, CDR2 SVGAGI. V was pared by 5 bases and J by 5 bases, with 4 bases of the junction left unmatched.

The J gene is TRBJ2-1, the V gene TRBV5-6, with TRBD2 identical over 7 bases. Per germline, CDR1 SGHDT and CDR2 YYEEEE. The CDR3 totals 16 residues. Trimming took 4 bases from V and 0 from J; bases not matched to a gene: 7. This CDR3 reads CASSPFGEGSYNEQFF. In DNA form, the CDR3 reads TGTGCCAGCAGCCCATTTGGGGAGGGCTCCTACAATGAGCAGTTCTTC. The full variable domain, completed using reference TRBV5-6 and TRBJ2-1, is DAGVTQSPTHLIKTRGQQVTLRCSPKSGHDTVSWYQQALGQGPQFIFQYYEEEERQRGNFPDRFSGHQFPNYSSELNVNALLLGDSALYLCASSPFGEGSYNEQFFGPGTRLTVL.

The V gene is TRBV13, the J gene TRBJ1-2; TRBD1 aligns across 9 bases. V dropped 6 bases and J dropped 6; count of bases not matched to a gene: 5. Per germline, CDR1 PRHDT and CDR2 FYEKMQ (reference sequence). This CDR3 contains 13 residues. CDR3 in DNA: TGTGCCAGCAGGGATACAGGGGGCAATGGCTACACCTTC. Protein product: CASRDTGGNGYTF.

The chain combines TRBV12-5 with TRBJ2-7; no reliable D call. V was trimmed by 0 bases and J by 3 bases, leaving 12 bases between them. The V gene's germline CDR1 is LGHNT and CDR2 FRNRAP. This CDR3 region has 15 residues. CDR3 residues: CASGLVMYSFYEQYF. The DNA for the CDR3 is TGTGCTAGTGGTTTGGTAATGTACAGTTTCTACGAGCAGTACTTC.

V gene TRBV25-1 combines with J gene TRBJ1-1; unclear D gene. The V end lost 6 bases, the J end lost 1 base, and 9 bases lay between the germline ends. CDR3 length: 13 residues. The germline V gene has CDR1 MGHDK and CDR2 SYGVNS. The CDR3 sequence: CASRIGGNTEAFF. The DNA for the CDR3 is TGTGCCAGCAGAATAGGAGGGAACACTGAAGCTTTCTTT.

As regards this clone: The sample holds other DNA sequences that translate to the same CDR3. Here the CDR3 DNA reads TGTGCCAGTTGGGACAGGGGCAATGAGCAGTTCTTC. Its protein product is CASWDRGNEQFF. The V call is TRBV27, the J call TRBJ2-1; 10 bases map to TRBD1. Germline V CDR1 and CDR2: MNHEY, SMNVEV (reference sequence). V shed 9 bases and J 6 bases; nucleotides not matched to a gene: 2. There are 12 residues in the CDR3.

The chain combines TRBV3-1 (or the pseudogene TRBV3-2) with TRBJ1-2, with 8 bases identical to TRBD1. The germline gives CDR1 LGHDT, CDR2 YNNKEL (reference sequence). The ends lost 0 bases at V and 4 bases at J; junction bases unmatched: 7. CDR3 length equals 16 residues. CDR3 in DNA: TGTGCCAGCAGCCAAGATACTACAGGGGGTCTCTATGGCTACACCTTC. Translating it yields CASSQDTTGGLYGYTF.

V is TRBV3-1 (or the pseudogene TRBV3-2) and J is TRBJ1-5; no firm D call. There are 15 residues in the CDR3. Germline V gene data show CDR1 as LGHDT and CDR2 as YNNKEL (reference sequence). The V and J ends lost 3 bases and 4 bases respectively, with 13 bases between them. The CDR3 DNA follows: TGTGCCAGCAGCCAGAATTACGGGTATAATCAGCCCCAGCATTTT. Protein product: CASSQNYGYNQPQHF.

The CDR3 DNA reads as TGCGCCAGCAGCCAAGGGGGCCAGGTGAACACTGAAGCTTTCTTT. It translates to CASSQGGQVNTEAFF. This chain links TRBV4-1 with TRBJ1-1, with a weak D call TRBD1 (5 bases). V gave up 1 base and J gave up 0 bases, with 9 bases separating them. There are 15 residues in the CDR3. Germline loops: CDR1 MGHRA, CDR2 YSYEKL.

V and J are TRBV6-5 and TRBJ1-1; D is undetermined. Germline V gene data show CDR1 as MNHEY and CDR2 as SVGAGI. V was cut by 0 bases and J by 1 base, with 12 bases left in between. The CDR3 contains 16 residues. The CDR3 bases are TGTGCCAGCAGTTACTCGACCCTTAGCGGGAACACTGAAGCTTTCTTT. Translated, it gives CASSYSTLSGNTEAFF.

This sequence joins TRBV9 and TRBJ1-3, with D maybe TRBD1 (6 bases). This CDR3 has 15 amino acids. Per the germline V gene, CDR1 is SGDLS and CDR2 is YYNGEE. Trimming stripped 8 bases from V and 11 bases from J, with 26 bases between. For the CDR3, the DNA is TGTGCCAGAGACGGCCCGGGACGACAGGTCCCCCCCATATATTTT. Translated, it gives CARDGPGRQVPPIYF.

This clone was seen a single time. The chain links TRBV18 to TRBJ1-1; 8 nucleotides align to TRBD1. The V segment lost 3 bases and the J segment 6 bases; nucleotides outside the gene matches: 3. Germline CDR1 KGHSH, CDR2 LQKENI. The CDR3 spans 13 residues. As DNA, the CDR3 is TGTGCCAGCTCACCCGGACAGGGCGCTGAAGCTTTCTTT. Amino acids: CASSPGQGAEAFF.

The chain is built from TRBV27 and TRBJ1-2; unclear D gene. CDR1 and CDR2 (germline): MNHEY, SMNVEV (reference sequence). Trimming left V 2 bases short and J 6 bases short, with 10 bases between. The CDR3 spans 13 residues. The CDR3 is CASSLPSNDGYTF. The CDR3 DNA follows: TGTGCCAGCAGTTTACCGAGCAACGATGGCTACACCTTC.

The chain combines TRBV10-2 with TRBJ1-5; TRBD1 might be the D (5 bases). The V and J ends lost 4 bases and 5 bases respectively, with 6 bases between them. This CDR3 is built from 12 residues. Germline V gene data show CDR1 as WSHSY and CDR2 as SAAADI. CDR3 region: CASSGQYQPQHF. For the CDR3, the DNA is TGCGCCAGCAGTGGACAGTATCAGCCCCAGCATTTT.

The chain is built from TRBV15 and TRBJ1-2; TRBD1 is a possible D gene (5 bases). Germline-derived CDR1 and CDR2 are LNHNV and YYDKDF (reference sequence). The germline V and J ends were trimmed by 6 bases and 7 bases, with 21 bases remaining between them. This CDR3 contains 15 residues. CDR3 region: CATRSPDVGALGYTF. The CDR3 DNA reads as TGTGCCACCAGAAGCCCGGATGTAGGGGCCCTTGGCTACACCTTC.

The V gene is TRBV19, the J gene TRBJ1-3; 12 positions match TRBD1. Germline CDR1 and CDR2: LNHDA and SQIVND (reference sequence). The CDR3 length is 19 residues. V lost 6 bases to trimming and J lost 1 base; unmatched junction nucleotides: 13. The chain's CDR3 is CASRASGQGAPRSGNTIYF. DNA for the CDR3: TGTGCCAGTAGGGCTTCGGGACAGGGGGCCCCGAGGTCTGGAAACACCATATATTTT.

The CDR3 sequence: CASSLGTAANYGYTF. The CDR3 nucleotides read TGCGCCAGCAGCTTAGGAACAGCAGCTAACTATGGCTACACCTTC. The genes are TRBV5-1 and TRBJ1-2, with no clear D. This CDR3 region has 15 residues. The germline CDR1 and CDR2 sequences are SGHRS and YFSETQ. The V end lost 2 bases, the J end lost 0 bases, and 11 bases lay between the germline ends.

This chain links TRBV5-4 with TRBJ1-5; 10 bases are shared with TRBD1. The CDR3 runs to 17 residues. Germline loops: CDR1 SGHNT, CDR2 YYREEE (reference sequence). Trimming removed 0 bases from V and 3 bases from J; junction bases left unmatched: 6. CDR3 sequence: CASSLGGTGASNQPQHF. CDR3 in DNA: TGTGCCAGCAGCTTGGGGGGGACAGGGGCCTCCAATCAGCCCCAGCATTTT.